This TCR beta chain was recovered during a study of shared clonotypes between healthy human individuals. The assay was immunoSEQ multiplex PCR, and TCRdb's table has in-frame clones only and misses some. The table lists about 960,000 clones, approximately 76% of them singletons. The CDR3 consists of 13 residues. J was trimmed by 3 bases and V by 4 bases; bases with no gene match: 3. Looked up from germline, CDR1 is SGHKS and CDR2 is YYEKEE (reference sequence). The sample consisted of memory CD4+ T cells sorted from blood. Subset described: CD45RA-negative fraction. This sequence joins TRBV5-5 and TRBJ2-7; 8 bases are shared with TRBD2. The receptor was isolated from a man aged 18 to 35 in good health. The CDR3 sequence is CASSPSGFYEQYF. The CDR3 DNA reads as TGTGCCAGCAGCCCTAGCGGGTTCTACGAGCAGTACTTC.